The present T cell receptor beta chain was sequenced within a study of identical twins. Study-wide points: It was possible that invariant MAIT and iNKT cells partly confounded the zero-insertion analyses. Where beta out-of-frame sequences were concerned, excess twin sharing was weaker.

V was pared by 4 bases and J by 4 bases, with 9 bases between. CDR1 is MDHEN, CDR2 SYDVKM, per germline. This CDR3 is built from 13 residues. This clonotype was detected only a few times. What it binds is not known. TCRdb ran MiXCR on the 5' RACE reads and lists one entry per CDR3 protein. This repertoire shows about 240,000 distinct CDR3 sequences, over 9.5% found once; its top ten account for more than 8.5%. The sample taken for sequencing was memory T cells sorted from blood. The gene calls are TRBV28 and TRBJ2-3; D could derive from TRBD1 or TRBD2 (5 bases each). This TCR came from a man aged 50 or older in good health. CDR3 sequence reads: CASSWSGPDTQYF. The CDR3 nucleotides read TGTGCCAGCAGTTGGTCGGGGCCAGATACGCAGTATTTT.